This section outlines one T cell receptor beta chain sequence together with its context. As yet, its antigen is unknown. Molecules of cDNA were individually given unique molecular identifiers that were attached to them. TCRdb reprocessed the 5' RACE reads via MiXCR and lists one record per CDR3 protein. The sample includes about 71,000 distinct CDR3 sequences, roughly an eighth seen only once; the top ten take around 15%. This record comes from a study of early T cells in non-severe SARS-CoV-2 infection. The length of the CDR3 is 18 residues. CDR1 is MNHEY and CDR2 is SVGEGT in the germline V gene. Trimming cost V 1 base and J 1 base; bases outside gene matches: 7. General study points: Anti-spike CD8 responses were favored by VDJdb matching, which missed private and CD4 specificities.

The receptor was isolated from an adult who was a healthcare worker with PCR-confirmed SARS-CoV-2 infection or an uninfected control (not recorded which). Sequencing was done on a sample of whole blood. The chain is built from TRBV6-2 or TRBV6-3 and TRBJ2-1, with TRBD2 matching over 10 bases. CDR3 nucleotides: TGTGCCAGCAGTTACTTCTTAGCGGGGGGCCTATCCTACAATGAGCAGTTCTTC. It codes for CASSYFLAGGLSYNEQFF.